Detailed here is one T cell receptor (beta chain). Original methodology: Reference gene primer amplification gave nucleated cell count estimates. Here immunoSEQ multiplex PCR was the method, and the copy in TCRdb shows in-frame clones only, minus some. V, J and clone size reflect that table, while D and trimming were determined from the DNA. The sample includes 150,000 or so clones, about 79% of them seen just once. These data originate in a study of blood T cell repertoires in COVID-19. As for the study in general: The United States, Italy and Spain provided the acute and convalescent COVID-19 samples.

Recruits, aged roughly 18 to 90 years, lived in roughly 22 US areas. Trimming at V came to 2 bases and at J to 1 base, leaving 4 bases not matched to a gene. Per the germline V gene, CDR1 is WSHSY and CDR2 is SAAADI. This CDR3 spans 17 amino acids. The sample comprised PBMCs or T cells enriched from blood (not recorded which). This receptor was obtained from a woman aged 50 to 65 who had recovered from COVID-19. V gene TRBV10-2 combines with J gene TRBJ2-3, with 12 bases fitting TRBD2. CDR3 sequence: CASSERSSGGGTDTQYF. The CDR3 DNA reads TGCGCCAGCAGTGAGAGGTCTAGCGGGGGGGGCACAGATACGCAGTATTTT.